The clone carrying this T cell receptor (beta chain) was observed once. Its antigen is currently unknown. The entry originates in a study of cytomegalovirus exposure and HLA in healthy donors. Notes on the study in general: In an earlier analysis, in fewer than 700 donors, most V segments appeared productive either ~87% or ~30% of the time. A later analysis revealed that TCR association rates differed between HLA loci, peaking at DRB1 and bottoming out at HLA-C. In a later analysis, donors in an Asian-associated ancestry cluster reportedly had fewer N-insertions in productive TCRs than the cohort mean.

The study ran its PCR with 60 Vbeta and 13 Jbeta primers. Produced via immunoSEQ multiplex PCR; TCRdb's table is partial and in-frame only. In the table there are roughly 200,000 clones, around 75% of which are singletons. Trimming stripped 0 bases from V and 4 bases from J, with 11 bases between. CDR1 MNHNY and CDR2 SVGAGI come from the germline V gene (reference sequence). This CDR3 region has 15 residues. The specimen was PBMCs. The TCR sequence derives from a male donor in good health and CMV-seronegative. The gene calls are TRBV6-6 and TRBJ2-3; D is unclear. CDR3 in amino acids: CASSYSTPQSDTQYF. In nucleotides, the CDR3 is TGTGCCAGCAGTTACTCGACGCCACAGTCAGATACGCAGTATTTT.